The TCR beta chain described here comes from a study of identifying expanded T cells in peripheral blood. Regarding the study as a whole: Differentially abundant clones: about 1.2 between replicates, 16.4 at approximately 13 days, 19 to 20 at four. Variance in clone template counts between approximately 2-week samples significantly increased with total template count across all healthy donors.

Concerning this clone: Its cognate antigen is unknown.

Collection occurred without any documented infections or immune events in donors. The CDR3 extends over 16 amino acids. Per germline, CDR1 MGHRA and CDR2 YSYEKL. The V segment lost 1 base and the J segment 12 bases; nucleotides outside the gene matches: 12. TCRdb's table, derived via immunoSEQ multiplex PCR, lists solely in-frame clones and lacks some. The sample has around 130,000 clones; 75% to 90% are singletons. Sequencing was carried out using blood. This chain links TRBV4-1 with TRBJ1-4; 9 bases match TRBD1. This sequence was found in a person aged 18 to 75 in good health. The CDR3 here is CASSQGVNRGREELFF. The CDR3, as DNA: TGCGCCAGCAGCCAAGGGGTTAACAGGGGGCGGGAAGAACTGTTTTTT.